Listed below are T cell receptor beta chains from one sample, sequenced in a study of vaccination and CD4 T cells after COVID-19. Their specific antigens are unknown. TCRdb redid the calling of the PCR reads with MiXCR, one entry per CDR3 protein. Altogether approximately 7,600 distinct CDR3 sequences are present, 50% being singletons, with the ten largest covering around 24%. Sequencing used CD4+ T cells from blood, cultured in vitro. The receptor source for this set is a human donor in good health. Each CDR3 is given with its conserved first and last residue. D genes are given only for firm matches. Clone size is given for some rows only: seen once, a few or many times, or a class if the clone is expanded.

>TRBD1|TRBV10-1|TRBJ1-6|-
TGCGCCAGCAGTGGGACAGGGGATTCACCCCTCCACTTT
CASSGTGDSPLHF
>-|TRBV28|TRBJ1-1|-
TGTGCCAGCAGCCCTCCTTTAACTGAAGCTTTCTTT
CASSPPLTEAFF
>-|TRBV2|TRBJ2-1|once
TGTGCCAGCAGTGAGAGTGCCAGGGGCTATGAGCAGTTCTTC
CASSESARGYEQFF
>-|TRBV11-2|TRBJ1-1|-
TGTGCCAGCAGCTTAATTGGCGTTTGGGGCCAAGGGAACACTGAAGCTTTCTTT
CASSLIGVWGQGNTEAFF
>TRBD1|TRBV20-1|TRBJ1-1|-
TGCAGTGCTTCTAAGACAGGGGTAACCACTGAAGCTTTCTTT
CSASKTGVTTEAFF
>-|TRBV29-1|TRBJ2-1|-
TGCAGCGGCGGAGGGACTCGACACAATGAGCAGTTCTTC
CSGGGTRHNEQFF
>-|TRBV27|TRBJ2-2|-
TGTGCCAGCAGTTTATCCCGAGCAATTGCCGGGGAGCTGTTTTTT
CASSLSRAIAGELFF
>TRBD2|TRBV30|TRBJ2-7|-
TGTGCCTGGAGTGTACATCGGGGGGGGCGCTCCTACGAGCAGTACTTC
CAWSVHRGGRSYEQYF
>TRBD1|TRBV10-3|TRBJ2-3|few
TGTGCCACCCGGGACAGTACCACAGATACGCAGTATTTT
CATRDSTTDTQYF
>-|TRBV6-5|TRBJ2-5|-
TGTGCCAGCAGTTACGGATCAGAGGTGGCAGAGACCCAGTACTTC
CASSYGSEVAETQYF